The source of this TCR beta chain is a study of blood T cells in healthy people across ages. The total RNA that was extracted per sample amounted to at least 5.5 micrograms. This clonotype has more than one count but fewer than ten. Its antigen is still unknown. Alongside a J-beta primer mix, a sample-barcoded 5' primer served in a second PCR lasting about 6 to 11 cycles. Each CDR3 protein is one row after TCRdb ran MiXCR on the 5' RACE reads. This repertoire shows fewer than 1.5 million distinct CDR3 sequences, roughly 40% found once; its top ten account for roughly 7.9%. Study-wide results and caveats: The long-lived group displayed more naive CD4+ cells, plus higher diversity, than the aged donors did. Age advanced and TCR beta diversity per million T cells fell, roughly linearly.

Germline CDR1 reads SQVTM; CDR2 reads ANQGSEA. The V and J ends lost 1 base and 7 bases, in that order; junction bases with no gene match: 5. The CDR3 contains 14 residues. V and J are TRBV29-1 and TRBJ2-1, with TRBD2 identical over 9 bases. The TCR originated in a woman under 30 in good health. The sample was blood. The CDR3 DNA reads TGCAGCGTTGAAGTGGGTGCGGGAGGGAATGAGCAGTTCTTC. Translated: CSVEVGAGGNEQFF.